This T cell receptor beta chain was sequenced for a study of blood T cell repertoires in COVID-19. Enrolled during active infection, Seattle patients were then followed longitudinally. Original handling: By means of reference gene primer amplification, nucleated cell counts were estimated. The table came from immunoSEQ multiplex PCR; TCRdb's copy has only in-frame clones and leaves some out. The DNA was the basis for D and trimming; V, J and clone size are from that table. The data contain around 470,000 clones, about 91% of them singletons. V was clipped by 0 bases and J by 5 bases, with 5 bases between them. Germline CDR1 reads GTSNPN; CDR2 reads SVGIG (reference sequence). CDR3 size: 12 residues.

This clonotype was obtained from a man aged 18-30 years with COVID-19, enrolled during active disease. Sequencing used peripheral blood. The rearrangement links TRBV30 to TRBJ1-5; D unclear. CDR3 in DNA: TGTGCCTGGAGTGTATCATATCAGCCCCAGCATTTT. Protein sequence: CAWSVSYQPQHF.